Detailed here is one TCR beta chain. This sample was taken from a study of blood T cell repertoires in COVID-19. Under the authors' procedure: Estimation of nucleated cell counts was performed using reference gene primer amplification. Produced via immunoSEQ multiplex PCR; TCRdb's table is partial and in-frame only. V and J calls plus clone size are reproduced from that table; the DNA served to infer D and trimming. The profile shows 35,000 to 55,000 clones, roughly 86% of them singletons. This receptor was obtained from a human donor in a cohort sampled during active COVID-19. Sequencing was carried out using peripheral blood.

CDR3 nucleotide sequence: TGCAGCGCCCTGGGACTAGCCTATTCTCTCGCAGATACGCAGTATTTT. It yields the protein CSALGLAYSLADTQYF. The V gene is TRBV29-1, the J gene TRBJ2-3, with 9 bases that match TRBD2. The CDR3 covers 16 residues. After removal of 7 bases from V and 4 bases from J, the junction contained 15 bases not matched to a gene. Germline-derived CDR1 and CDR2 are SQVTM and ANQGSEA.